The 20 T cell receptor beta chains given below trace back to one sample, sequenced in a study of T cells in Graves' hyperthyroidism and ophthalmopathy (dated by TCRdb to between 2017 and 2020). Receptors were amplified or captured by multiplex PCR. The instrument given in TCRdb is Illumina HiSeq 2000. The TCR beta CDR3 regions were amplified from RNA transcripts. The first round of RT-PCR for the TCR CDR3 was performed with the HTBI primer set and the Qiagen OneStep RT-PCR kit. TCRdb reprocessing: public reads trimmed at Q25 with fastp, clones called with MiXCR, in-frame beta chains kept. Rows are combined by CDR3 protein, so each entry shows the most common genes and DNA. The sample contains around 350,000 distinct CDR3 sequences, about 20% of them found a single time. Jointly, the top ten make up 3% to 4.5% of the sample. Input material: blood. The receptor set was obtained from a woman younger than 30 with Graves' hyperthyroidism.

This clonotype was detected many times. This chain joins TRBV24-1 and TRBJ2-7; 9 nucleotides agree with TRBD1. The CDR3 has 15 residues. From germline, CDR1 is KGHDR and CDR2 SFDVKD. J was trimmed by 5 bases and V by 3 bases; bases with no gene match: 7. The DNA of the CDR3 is TGTGCCACCAGTGATCACTCGGACAGGGGTCACGAGCAGTACTTC. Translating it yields CATSDHSDRGHEQYF.

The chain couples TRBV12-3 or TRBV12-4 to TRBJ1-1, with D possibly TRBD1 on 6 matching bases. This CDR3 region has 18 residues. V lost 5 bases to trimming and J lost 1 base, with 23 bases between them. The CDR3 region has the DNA TGTGCCAGCAGTCCAGGGATCAGGGGACCCCCACCGAACACTGAAGCTTTCTTT. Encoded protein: CASSPGIRGPPPNTEAFF.

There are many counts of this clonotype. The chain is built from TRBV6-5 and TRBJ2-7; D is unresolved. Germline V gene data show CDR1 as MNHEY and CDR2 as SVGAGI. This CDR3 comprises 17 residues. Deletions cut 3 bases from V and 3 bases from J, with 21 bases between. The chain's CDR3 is CASSYFVAKQGNYEQYF. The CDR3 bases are TGTGCCAGCAGTTATTTTGTGGCAAAACAAGGCAACTACGAGCAGTACTTC.

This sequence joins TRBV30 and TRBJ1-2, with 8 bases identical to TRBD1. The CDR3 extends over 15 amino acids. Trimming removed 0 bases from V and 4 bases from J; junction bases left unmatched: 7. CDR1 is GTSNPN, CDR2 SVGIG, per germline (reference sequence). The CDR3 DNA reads TGTGCCTGGAGTGTATGGCAGGGGGCGACCTATGGCTACACCTTC. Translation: CAWSVWQGATYGYTF.

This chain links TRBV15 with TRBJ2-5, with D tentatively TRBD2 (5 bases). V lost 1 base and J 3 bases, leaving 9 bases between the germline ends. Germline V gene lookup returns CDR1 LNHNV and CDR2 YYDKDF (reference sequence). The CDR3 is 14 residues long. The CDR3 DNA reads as TGTGCCACCAGCAGAGGAACACTAGAAGAGACCCAGTACTTC. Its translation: CATSRGTLEETQYF.

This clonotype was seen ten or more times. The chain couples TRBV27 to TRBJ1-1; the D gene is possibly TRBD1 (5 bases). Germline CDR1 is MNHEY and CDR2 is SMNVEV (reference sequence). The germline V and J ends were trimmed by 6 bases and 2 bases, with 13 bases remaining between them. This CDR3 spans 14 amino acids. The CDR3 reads CASSPRGLNTEAFF. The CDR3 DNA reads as TGTGCCAGCAGCCCGCGGGGGTTAAACACTGAAGCTTTCTTT.

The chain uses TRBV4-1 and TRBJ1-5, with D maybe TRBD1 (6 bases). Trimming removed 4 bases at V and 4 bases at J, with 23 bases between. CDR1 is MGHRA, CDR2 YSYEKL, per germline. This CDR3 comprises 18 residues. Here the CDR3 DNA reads TGCGCCAGCAGCCCAGGGGTGCGGGCCACCCGATCGAATCAGCCCCAGCATTTT. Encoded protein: CASSPGVRATRSNQPQHF.

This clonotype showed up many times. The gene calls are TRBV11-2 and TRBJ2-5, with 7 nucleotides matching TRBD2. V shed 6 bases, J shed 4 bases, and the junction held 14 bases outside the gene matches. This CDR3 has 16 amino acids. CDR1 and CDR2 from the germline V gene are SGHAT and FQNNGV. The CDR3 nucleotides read TGTGCCAGCAGTTTCGCCTGGCGGGGGAGGAGAGAGACCCAGTACTTC. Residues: CASSFAWRGRRETQYF.

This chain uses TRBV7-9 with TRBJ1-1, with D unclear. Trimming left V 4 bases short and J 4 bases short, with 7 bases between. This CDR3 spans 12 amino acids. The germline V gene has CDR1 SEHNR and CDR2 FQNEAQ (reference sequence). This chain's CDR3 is CASSWRVTEAFF. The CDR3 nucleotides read TGTGCCAGCAGCTGGAGGGTCACTGAAGCTTTCTTT.

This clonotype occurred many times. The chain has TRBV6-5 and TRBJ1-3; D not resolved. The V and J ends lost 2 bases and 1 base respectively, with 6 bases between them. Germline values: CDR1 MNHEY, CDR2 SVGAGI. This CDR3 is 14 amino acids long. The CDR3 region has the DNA TGTGCCAGCAGTTACACGGGGTCTGGAAACACCATATATTTT. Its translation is CASSYTGSGNTIYF.

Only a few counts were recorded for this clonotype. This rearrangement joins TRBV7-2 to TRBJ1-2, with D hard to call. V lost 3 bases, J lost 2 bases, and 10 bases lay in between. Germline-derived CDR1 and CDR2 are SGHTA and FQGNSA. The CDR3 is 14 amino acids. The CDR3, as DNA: TGTGCCAGCAGCTTCCCCGGACGGAACTATGGCTACACCTTC. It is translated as CASSFPGRNYGYTF.

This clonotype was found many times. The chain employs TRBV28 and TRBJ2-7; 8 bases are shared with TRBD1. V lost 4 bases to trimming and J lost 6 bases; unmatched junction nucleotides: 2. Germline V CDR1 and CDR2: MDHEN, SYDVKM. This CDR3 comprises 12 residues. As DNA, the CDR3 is TGTGCCAGCAGTTCAGGGGGCTCCGAGCAGTACTTC. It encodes CASSSGGSEQYF.

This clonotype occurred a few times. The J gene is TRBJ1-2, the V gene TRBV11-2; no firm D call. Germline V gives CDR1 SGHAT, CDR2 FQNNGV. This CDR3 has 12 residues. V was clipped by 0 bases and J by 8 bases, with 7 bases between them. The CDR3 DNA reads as TGTGCCAGCAGCTTAGACGGACCAGGCTACACCTTC. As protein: CASSLDGPGYTF.

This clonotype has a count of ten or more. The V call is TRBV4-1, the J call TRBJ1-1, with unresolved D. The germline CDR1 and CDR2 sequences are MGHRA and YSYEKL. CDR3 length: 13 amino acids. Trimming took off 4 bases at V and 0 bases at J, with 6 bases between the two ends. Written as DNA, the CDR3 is TGCGCCAGCAGCCGAGAACTGAACACTGAAGCTTTCTTT. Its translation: CASSRELNTEAFF.

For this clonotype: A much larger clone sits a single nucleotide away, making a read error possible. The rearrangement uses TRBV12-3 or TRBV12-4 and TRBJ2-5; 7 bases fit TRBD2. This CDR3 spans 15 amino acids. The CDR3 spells CASSLGGGPQETKYF. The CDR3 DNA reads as TGTGCCAGCAGTTTAGGCGGGGGTCCTCAAGAGACCAAGTACTTC.

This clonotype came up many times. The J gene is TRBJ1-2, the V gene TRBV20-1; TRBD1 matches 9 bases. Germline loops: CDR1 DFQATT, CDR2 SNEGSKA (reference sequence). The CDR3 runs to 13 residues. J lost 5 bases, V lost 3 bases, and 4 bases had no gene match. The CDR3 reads CSASRDRVYGYTF. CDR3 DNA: TGCAGTGCTAGTCGGGACAGGGTGTATGGCTACACCTTC.

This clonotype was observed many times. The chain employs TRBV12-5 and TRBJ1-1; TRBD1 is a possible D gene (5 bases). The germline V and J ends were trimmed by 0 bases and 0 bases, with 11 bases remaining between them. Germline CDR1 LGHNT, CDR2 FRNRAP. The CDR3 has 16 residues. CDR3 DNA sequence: TGTGCTAGTGGTTTGGTAGCGGGACTCATGAACACTGAAGCTTTCTTT. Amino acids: CASGLVAGLMNTEAFF.

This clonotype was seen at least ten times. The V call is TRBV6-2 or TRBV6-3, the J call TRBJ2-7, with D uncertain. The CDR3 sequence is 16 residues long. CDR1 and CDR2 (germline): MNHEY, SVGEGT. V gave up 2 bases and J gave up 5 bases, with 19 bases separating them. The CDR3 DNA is TGTGCCAGCAGTTACCCCCCCCGGACGGAAGGTCACGAGCAGTACTTC. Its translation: CASSYPPRTEGHEQYF.

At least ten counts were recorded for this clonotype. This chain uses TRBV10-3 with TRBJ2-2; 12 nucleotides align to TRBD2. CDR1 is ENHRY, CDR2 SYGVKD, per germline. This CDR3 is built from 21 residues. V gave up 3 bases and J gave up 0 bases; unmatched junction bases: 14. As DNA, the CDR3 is TGTGCCATCAGTGACCCAATCCGGGTCCTAGCGGGGGGGACGAACACCGGGGAGCTGTTTTTT. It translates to CAISDPIRVLAGGTNTGELFF.

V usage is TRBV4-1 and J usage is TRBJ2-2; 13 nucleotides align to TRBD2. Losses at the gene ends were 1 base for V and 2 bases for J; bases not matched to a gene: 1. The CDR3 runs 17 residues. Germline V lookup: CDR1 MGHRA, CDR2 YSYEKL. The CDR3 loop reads CASSQGTSGGNTGELFF. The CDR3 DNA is TGCGCCAGCAGCCAAGGGACTAGCGGGGGCAACACCGGGGAGCTGTTTTTT.